This TCR beta chain originates from a study of CD8 T cells in Susac syndrome. Reverse transcription of about 0.45 to 1 ug RNA was carried out with random hexamers. One entry per CDR3 protein results from TCRdb running MiXCR on the immunoSEQ multiplex PCR reads. The table lists under 95,000 distinct CDR3 sequences, roughly 94% of them singletons, with more than 0.3% in the top ten. The receptor's source is a human donor with Susac syndrome. The sequenced sample consisted of CD4+ T cells from PBMCs.

The CDR3 region has the DNA TGCGCCAGCAGCTTGGAAGGGATACGCGGCTACACCTTC. This gives the protein CASSLEGIRGYTF. The V and J genes are TRBV5-1 and TRBJ1-2; D remains ambiguous. CDR3 size: 13 residues. The germline gives CDR1 SGHRS, CDR2 YFSETQ. Trimming removed 0 bases at V and 8 bases at J, with 11 bases between.